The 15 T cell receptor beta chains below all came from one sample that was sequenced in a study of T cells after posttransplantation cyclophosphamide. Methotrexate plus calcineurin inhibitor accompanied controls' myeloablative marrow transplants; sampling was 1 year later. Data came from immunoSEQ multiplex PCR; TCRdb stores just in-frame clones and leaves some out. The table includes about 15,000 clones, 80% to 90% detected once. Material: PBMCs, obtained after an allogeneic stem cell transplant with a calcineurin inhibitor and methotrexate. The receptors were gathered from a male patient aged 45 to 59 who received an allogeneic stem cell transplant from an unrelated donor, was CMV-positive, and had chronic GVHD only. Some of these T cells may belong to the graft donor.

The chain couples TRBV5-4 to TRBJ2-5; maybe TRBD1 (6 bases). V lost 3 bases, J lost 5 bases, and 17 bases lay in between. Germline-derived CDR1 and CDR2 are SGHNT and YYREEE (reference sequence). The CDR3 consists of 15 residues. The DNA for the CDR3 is TGTGCCAGCAGCTCGGCCGGGGCCCAGGGGGAGACCCAGTACTTC. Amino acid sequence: CASSSAGAQGETQYF.

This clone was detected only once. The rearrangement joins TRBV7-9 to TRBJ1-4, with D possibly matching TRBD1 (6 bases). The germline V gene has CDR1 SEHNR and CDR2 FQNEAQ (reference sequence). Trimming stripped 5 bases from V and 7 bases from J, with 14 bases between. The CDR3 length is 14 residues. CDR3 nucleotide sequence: TGTGCCAGCAGCGAGGGGGGGAAAGCTGAAAAACTGTTTTTT. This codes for CASSEGGKAEKLFF.

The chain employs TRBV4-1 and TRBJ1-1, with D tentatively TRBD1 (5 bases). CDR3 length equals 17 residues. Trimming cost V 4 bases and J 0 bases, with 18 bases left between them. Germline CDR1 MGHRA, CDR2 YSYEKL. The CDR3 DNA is TGCGCCAGCAGCCCGAGTAGGGGATCTTATATGAACACTGAAGCTTTCTTT. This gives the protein CASSPSRGSYMNTEAFF.

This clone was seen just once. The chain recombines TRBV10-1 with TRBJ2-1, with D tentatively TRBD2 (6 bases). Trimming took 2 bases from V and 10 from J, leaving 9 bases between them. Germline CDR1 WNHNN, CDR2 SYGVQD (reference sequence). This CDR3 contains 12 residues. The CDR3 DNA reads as TGCGCCAGCAGTGAGCCGGGACTGGAGCAGTTCTTC. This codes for CASSEPGLEQFF.

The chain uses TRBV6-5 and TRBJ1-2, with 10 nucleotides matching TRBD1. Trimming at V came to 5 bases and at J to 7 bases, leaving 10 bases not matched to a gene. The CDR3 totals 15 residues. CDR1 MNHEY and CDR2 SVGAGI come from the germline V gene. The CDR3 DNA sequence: TGTGCCAGCAGTAAGGAAGACAGGGGGCATTTTGGCTACACCTTC. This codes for CASSKEDRGHFGYTF.

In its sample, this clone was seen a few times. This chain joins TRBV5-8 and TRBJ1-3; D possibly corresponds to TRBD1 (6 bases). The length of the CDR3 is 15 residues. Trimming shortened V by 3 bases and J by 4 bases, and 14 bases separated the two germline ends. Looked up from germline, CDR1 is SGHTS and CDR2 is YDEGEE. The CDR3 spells CASSWNTGPGNTIYF. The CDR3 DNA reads TGTGCCAGCAGCTGGAACACAGGGCCGGGAAACACCATATATTTT.

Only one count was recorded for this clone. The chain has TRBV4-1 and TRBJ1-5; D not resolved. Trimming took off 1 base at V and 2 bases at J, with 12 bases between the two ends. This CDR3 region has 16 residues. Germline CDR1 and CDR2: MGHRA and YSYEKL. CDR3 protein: CASSQVKGSGNQPQHF. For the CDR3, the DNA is TGCGCCAGCAGCCAAGTTAAAGGCAGCGGCAATCAGCCCCAGCATTTT.

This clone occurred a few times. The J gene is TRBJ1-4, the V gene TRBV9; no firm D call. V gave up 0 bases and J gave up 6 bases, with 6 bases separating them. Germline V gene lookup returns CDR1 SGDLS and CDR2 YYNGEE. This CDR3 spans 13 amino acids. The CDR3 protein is CASSVAPDEKLFF. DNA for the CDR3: TGTGCCAGCAGCGTAGCTCCGGATGAAAAACTGTTTTTT.

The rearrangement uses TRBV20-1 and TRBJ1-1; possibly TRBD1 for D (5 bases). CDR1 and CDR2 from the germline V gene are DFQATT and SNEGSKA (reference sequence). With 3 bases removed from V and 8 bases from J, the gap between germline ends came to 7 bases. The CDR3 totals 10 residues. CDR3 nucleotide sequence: TGCAGTGCTAGGGAGGGGGAAGCTTTCTTT. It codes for CSAREGEAFF.

In nucleotides, the CDR3 is TGTGCCAGTAGCACCGGGAGAGACACTGAAGCTTTCTTT. This translates into CASSTGRDTEAFF. This rearrangement joins TRBV19 to TRBJ1-1; no reliable D call. This CDR3 is 13 amino acids long. Germline V lookup: CDR1 LNHDA, CDR2 SQIVND (reference sequence). Trimming shortened V by 6 bases and J by 3 bases, and 11 bases separated the two germline ends.

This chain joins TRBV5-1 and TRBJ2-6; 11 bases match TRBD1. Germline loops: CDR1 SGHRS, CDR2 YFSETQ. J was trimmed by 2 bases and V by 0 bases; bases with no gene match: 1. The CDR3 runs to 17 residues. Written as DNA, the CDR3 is TGCGCCAGCAGCTTGGGGACAGGGGGCACTGGGGCCAACGTCCTGACTTTC. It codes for CASSLGTGGTGANVLTF.

CDR3 loop: CASSLAQGFYEQYF. Here the CDR3 DNA reads TGTGCCAGCAGCTTGGCACAGGGCTTCTACGAGCAGTACTTC. The V and J genes are TRBV5-5 and TRBJ2-7; TRBD1 might be the D (6 bases). The CDR3 is 14 amino acids. Germline-derived CDR1 and CDR2 are SGHKS and YYEKEE (reference sequence). The V end lost 0 bases, the J end lost 3 bases, and 10 bases lay between the germline ends. The entire variable domain, with the rest obtained from reference TRBV5-5 and TRBJ2-7, is as follows: DAGVTQSPTHLIKTRGQQVTLRCSPISGHKSVSWYQQVLGQGPQFIFQYYEKEERGRGNFPDRFSARQFPNYSSELNVNALLLGDSALYLCASSLAQGFYEQYFGPGTRLTVT.

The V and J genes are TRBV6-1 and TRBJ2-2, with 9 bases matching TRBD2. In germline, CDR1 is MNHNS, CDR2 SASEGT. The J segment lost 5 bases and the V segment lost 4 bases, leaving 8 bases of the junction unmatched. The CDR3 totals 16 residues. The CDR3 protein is CASSAPAGGGTGELFF. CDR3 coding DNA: TGTGCCAGCAGTGCCCCGGCGGGAGGGGGGACCGGGGAGCTGTTTTTT.

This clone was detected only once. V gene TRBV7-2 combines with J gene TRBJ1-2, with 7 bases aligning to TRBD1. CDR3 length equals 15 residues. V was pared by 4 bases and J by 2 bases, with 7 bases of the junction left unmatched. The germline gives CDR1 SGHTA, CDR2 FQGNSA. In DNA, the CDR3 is TGTGCCAGCAGCTCCGATACGACAGGGAACTATGGCTACACCTTC. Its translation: CASSSDTTGNYGYTF.

The DNA of the CDR3 is TGTGCCAGCAGCCAAGCCAGGGGCTCCTACGAGCAGTACTTC. Its translation is CASSQARGSYEQYF. The gene calls are TRBV4-2 and TRBJ2-7; D is possibly TRBD1 (6 bases). This CDR3 is built from 14 residues. The V end was cut by 1 base, the J end by 0 bases, with 7 bases between. In germline, CDR1 is LGHNA, CDR2 YNFKEQ.